Here is one T cell receptor beta chain with its context. What it binds is not known. This sample stems from a study of OX40 agonist ivuxolimab in advanced cancers. Study overall: Earlier anti-PD-1, anti-PD-L1 or anti-CTLA-4 therapy was permitted; 40% had received some.

Overall study results and limits: The mean number of expanded clones was higher in CD8+ T cells than in CD4+.

Assay: immunoSEQ multiplex PCR; the TCRdb copy retains only in-frame clones and omits some. Among tens of thousands of clones listed, over 70% were seen once. Anyone with autoimmune disease history or systemic immunosuppression was excluded. Germline CDR1 is MNHEY and CDR2 is SVGAGI. The CDR3 totals 12 residues. The V segment lost 8 bases and the J segment 8 bases; nucleotides outside the gene matches: 8. The chain employs TRBV6-5 and TRBJ1-2; 7 bases fit TRBD1. Sample: CD4+ or CD8+ T cells sorted from blood, taken in a trial of the OX40 agonist ivuxolimab. The receptor's source is an adult with an advanced solid tumor such as melanoma, head and neck, liver or kidney cancer. The CDR3: CASRETGRGYTF. In DNA, the CDR3 is TGTGCCAGCCGGGAGACAGGGCGAGGCTACACCTTC.